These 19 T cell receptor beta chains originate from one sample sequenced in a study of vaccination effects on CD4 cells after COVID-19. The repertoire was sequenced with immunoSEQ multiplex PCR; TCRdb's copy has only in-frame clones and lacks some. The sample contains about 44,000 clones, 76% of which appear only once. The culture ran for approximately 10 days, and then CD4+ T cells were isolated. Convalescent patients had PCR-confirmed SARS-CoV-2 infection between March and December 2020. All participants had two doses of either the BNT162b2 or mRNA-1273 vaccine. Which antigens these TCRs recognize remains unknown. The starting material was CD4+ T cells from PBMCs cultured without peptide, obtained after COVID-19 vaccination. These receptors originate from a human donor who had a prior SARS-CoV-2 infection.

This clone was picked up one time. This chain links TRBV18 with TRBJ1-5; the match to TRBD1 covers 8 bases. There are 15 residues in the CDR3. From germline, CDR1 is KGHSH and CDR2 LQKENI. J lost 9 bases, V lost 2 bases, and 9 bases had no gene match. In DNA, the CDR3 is TGTGCCAGCTCACCAACCGGACAGGGATTTTCGCCCCAGCATTTT. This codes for CASSPTGQGFSPQHF.

Here the CDR3 reads CASRGTLPTNEKLFF. Here the CDR3 DNA reads TGTGCCAGCAGGGGAACACTTCCAACTAATGAAAAACTGTTTTTT. This sequence joins TRBV6-6 and TRBJ1-4; D remains ambiguous. Germline CDR1 MNHNY, CDR2 SVGAGI (reference sequence). Trimming stripped 6 bases from V and 0 bases from J, with 11 bases between. The CDR3 loop spans 15 amino acids.

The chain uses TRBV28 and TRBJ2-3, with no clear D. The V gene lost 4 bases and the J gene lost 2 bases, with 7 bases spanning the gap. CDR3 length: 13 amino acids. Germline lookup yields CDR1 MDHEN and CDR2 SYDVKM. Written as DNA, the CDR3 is TGTGCCAGCAGTTCGGACGACACAGATACGCAGTATTTT. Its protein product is CASSSDDTDTQYF. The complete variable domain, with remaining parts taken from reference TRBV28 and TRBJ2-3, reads DVKVTQSSRYLVKRTGEKVFLECVQDMDHENMFWYRQDPGLGLRLIYFSYDVKMKEKGDIPEGYSVSREKKERFSLILESASTNQTSMYLCASSSDDTDTQYFGPGTRLTVL.

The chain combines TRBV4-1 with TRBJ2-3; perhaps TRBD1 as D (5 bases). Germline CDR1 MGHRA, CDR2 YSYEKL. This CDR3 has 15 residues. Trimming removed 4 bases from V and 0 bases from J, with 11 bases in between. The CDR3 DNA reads TGCGCCAGCAGCCGTACAGGCTCTAGCACAGATACGCAGTATTTT. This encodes CASSRTGSSTDTQYF.

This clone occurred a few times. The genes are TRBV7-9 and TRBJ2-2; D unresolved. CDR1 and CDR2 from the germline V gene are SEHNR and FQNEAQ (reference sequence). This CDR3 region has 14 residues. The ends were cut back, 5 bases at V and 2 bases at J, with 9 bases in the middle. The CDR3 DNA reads TGTGCCAGCAGCCCGGTGGCAAACACCGGGGAGCTGTTTTTT. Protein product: CASSPVANTGELFF.

CDR3 amino acids: CASSLSPGQGNYEQYF. The CDR3 bases are TGCGCCAGCAGCTTATCCCCCGGGCAGGGAAACTACGAGCAGTACTTC. This chain uses TRBV5-1 with TRBJ2-7, with a weak D call TRBD1 (5 bases). CDR3 length: 16 amino acids. Trimming shortened V by 2 bases and J by 3 bases, and 18 bases separated the two germline ends. Per germline, CDR1 SGHRS and CDR2 YFSETQ.

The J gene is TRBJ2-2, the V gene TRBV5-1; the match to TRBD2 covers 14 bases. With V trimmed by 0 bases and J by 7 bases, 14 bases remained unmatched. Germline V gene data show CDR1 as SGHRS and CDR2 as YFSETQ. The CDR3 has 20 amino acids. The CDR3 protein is CASSLAPMTSGGAVNGELFF. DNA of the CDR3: TGCGCCAGCAGCTTGGCCCCCATGACTAGCGGGGGGGCGGTGAACGGGGAGCTGTTTTTT.

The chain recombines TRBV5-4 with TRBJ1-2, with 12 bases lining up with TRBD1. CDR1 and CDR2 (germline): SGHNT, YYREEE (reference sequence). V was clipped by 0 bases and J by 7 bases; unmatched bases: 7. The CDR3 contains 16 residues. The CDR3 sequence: CASSLAGTGGESGYTF. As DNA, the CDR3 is TGTGCCAGCAGCTTGGCTGGGACAGGGGGCGAATCTGGCTACACCTTC.

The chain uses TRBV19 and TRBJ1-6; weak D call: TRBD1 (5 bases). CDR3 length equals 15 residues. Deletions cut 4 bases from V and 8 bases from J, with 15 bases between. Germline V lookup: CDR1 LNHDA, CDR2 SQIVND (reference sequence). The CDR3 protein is CASSRTPLGDSPLHF. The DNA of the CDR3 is TGTGCCAGTAGTAGGACACCTTTAGGGGATTCACCCCTCCACTTT.

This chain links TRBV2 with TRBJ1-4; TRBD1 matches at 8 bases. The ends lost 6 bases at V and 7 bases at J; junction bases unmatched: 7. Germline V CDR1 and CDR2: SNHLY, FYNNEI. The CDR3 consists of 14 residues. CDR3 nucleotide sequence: TGTGCCAGCAGGGCAGGGGGCGCTTCTGAAAAACTGTTTTTT. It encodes CASRAGGASEKLFF.

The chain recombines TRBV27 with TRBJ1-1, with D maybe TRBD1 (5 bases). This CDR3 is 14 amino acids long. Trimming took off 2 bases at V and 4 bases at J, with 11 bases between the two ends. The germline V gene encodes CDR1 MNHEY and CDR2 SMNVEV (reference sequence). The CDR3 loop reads CASSLERGGTEAFF. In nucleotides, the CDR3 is TGTGCCAGCAGTTTAGAAAGGGGCGGCACTGAAGCTTTCTTT.

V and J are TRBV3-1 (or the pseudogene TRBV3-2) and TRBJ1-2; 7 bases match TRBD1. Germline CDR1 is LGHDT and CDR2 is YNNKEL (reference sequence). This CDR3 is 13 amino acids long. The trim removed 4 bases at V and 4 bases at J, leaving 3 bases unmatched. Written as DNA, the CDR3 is TGTGCCAGCAGCCTCCGGGACAGCTATGGCTACACCTTC. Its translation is CASSLRDSYGYTF.

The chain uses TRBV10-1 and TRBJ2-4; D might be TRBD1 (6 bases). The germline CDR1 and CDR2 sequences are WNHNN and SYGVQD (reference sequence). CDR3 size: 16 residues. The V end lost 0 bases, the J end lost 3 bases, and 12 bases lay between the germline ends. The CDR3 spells CASSESSYRVKNIQYF. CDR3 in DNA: TGCGCCAGCAGTGAGTCGTCCTACAGGGTCAAAAACATTCAGTACTTC.

Written as DNA, the CDR3 is TGTGCCAGCAGCTTGGGACAGGGGGCATCGACCCAGTACTTC. This codes for CASSLGQGASTQYF. The chain joins TRBV5-6 to TRBJ2-5; 10 bases align to TRBD1. CDR3 length equals 14 residues. CDR1 is SGHDT and CDR2 is YYEEEE in the germline V gene. V lost 0 bases, J lost 7 bases, and 3 bases stayed unmatched.

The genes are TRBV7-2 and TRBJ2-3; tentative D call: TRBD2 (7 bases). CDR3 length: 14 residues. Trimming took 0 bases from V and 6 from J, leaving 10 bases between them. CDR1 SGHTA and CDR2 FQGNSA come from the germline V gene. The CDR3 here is CASSLAGGQDTQYF. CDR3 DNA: TGTGCCAGCAGCTTAGCGGGGGGGCAGGATACGCAGTATTTT.

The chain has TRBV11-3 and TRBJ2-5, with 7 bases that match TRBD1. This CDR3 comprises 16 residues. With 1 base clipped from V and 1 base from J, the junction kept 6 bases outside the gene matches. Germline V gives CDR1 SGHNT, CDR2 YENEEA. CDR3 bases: TGTGCCAGCAGCTTAGGCTGGACAGGATCCCAAGAGACCCAGTACTTC. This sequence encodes CASSLGWTGSQETQYF.

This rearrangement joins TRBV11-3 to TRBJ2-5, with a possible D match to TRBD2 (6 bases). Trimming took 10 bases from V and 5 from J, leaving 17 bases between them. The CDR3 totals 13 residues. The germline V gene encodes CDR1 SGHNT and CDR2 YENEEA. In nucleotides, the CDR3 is TGTGCCACTAGCGTCGGTTGGGTGGAGACCCAGTACTTC. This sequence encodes CATSVGWVETQYF.

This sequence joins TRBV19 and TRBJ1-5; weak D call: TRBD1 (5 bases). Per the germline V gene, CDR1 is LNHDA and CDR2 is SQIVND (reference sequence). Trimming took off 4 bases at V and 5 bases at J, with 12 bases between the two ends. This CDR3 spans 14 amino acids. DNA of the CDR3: TGTGCCAGTAGTACGGAAAGGGGCCATCAGCCCCAGCATTTT. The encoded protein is CASSTERGHQPQHF.

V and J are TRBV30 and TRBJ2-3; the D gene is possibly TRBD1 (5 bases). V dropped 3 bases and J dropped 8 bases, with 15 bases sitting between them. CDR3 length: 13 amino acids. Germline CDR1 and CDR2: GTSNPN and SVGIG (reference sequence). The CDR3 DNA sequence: TGTGCCTGGAGGTTAGGGGCGGACGGTACGCAGTATTTT. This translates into CAWRLGADGTQYF.